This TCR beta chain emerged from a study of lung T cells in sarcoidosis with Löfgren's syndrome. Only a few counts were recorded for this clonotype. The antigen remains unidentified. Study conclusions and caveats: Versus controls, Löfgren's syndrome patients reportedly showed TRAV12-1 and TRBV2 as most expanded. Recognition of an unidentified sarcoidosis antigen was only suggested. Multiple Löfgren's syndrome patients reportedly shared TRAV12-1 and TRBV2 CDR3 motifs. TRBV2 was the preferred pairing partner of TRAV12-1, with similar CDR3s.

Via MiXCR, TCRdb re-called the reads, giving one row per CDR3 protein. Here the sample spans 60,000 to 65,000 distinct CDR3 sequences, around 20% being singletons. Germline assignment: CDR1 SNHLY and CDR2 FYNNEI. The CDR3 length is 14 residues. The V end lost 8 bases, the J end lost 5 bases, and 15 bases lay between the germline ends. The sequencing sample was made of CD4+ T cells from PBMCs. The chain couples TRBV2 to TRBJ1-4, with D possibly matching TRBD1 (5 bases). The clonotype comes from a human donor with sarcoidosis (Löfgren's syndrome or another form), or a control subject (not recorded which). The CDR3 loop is CASGRQRGNEKLFF. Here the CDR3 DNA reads TGTGCCAGCGGGAGACAGAGGGGAAATGAAAAACTGTTTTTT. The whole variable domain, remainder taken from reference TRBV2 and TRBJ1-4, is EPEVTQTPSHQVTQMGQEVILRCVPISNHLYFYWYRQILGQKVEFLVSFYNNEISEKSEIFDDQFSVERPDGSNFTLKIRSTKLEDSAMYFCASGRQRGNEKLFFGSGTQLSVL.